This record covers a single T cell receptor (beta chain). The source of the sample is a study of blood T cell repertoires in COVID-19. Across the study: T cells, B-cell-depleted T cells, or PBMCs supplied cDNA or gDNA.

Enrolled during active infection, Seattle patients were then followed longitudinally. Sequencing used immunoSEQ multiplex PCR; TCRdb keeps in-frame clones, though not all of them. The sample comprises approximately 500,000 clones, 85% to 90% of which are singletons, and roughly 0.92% rests with the top ten. The V segment lost 6 bases and the J segment 7 bases; nucleotides outside the gene matches: 9. The CDR3 length is 14 residues. Per germline, CDR1 SQVTM and CDR2 ANQGSEA. The genes are TRBV29-1 and TRBJ1-6; 7 nucleotides line up with TRBD1. Input material: peripheral blood. The clonotype comes from a man younger than 35 with COVID-19, enrolled during active disease. The CDR3 DNA sequence: TGCAGCGTGCAAGTAGGGACAGACAATTCACCCCTCCACTTT. Amino acid sequence: CSVQVGTDNSPLHF.